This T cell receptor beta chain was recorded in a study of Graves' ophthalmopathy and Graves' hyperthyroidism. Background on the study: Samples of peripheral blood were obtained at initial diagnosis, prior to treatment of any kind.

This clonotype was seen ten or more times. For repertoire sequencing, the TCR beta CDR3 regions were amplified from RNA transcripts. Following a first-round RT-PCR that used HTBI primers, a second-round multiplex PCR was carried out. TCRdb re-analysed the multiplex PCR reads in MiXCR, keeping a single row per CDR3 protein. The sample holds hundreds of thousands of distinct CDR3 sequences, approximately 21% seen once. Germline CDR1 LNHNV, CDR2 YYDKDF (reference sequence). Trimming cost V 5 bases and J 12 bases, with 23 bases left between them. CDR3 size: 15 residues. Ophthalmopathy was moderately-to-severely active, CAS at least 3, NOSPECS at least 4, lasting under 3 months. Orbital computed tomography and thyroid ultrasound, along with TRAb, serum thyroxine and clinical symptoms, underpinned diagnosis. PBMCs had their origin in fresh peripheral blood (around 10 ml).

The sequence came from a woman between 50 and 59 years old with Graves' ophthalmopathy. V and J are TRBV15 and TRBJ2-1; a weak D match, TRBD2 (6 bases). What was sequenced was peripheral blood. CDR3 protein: CATSLRRDWEFRQFF. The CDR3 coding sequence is TGTGCCACCAGCCTCCGTCGGGACTGGGAATTTAGGCAGTTCTTC.